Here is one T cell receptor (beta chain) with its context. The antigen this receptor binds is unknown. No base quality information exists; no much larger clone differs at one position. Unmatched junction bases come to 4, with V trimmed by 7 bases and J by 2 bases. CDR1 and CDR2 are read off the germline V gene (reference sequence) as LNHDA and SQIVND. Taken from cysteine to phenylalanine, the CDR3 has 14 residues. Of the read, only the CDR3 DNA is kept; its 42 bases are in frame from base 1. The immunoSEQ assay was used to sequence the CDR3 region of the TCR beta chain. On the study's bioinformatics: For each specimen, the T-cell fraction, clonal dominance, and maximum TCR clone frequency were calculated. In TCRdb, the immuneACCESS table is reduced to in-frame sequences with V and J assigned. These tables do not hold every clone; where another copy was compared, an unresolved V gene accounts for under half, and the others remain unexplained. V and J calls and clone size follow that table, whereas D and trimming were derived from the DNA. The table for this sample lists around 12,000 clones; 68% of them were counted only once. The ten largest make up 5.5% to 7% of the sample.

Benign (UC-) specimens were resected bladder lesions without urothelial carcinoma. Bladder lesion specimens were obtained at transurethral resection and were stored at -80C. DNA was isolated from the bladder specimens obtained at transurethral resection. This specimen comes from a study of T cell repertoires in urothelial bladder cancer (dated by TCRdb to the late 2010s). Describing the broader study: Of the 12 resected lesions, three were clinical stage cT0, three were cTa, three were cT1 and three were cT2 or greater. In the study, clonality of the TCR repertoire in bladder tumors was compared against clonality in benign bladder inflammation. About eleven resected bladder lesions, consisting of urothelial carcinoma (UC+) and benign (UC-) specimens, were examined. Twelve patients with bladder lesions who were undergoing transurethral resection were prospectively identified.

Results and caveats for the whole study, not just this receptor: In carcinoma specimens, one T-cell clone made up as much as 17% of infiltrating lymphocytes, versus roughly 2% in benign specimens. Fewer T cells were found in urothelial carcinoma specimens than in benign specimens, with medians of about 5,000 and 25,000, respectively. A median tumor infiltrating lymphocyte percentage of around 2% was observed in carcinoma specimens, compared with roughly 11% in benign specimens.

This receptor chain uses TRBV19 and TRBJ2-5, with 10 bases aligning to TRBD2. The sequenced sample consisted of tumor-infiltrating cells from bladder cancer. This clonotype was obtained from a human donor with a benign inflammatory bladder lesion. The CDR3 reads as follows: CASTRTSGQETQYF. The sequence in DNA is TGTGCCAGTACGAGGACTAGCGGACAAGAGACCCAGTACTTC.